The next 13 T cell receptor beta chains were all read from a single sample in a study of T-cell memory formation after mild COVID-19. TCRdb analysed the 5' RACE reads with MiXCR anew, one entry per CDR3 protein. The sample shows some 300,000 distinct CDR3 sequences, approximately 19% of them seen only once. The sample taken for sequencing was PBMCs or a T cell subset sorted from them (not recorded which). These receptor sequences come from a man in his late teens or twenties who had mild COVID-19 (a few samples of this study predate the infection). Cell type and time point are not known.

The CDR3 nucleotides are TGTGCCAGCAGCCCGTCCGGGACAGGGGTGGGAGAGACCCAGTACTTC. Protein product: CASSPSGTGVGETQYF. The V call is TRBV7-3, the J call TRBJ2-5; 10 bases fit TRBD1. The V and J ends lost 5 bases and 4 bases, in that order; junction bases with no gene match: 10. The CDR3 is 16 amino acids. CDR1 is SGHTA and CDR2 is FQGTGA in the germline V gene.

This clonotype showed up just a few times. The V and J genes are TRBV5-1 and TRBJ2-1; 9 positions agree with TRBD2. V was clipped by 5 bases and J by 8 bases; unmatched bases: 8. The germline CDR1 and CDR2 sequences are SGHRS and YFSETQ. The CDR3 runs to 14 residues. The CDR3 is CASSRGGAHDEQFF. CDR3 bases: TGCGCCAGCAGTCGCGGGGGGGCCCATGATGAGCAGTTCTTC. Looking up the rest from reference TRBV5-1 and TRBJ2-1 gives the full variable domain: KAGVTQTPRYLIKTRGQQVTLSCSPISGHRSVSWYQQTPGQGLQFLFEYFSETQRNKGNFPGRFSGRQFSNSRSEMNVSTLELGDSALYLCASSRGGAHDEQFFGPGTRLTVL.

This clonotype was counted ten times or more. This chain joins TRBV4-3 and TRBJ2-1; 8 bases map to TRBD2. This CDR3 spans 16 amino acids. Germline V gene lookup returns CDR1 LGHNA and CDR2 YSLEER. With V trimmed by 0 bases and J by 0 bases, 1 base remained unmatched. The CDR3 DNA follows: TGCGCCAGCAGCCAAGATCTAGCGGGCTCCTACAATGAGCAGTTCTTC. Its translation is CASSQDLAGSYNEQFF.

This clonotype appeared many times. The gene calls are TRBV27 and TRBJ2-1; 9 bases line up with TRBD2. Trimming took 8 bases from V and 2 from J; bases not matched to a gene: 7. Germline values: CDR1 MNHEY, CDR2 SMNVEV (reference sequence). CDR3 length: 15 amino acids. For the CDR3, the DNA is TGTGCCAGCCTCTTTGTAGCGGGGGCCTACAATGAGCAGTTCTTC. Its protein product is CASLFVAGAYNEQFF.

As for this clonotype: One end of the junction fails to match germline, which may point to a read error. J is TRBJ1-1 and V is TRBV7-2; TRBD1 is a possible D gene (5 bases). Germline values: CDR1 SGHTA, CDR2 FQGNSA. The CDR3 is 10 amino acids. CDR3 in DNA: TGTGCCAGCAGCTCCACAGGCCCGATCTTT. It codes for CASSSTGPIF.

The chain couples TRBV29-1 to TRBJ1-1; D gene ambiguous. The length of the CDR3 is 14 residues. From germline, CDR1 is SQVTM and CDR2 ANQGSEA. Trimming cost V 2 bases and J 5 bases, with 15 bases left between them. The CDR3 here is CSVEQNVVRTEAFF. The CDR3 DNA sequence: TGCAGCGTTGAACAGAATGTGGTTCGTACTGAAGCTTTCTTT.

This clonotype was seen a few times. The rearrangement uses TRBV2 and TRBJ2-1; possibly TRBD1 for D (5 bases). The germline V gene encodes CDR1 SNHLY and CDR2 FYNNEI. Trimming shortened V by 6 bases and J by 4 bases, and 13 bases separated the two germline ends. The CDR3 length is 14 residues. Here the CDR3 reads CASRFLDSYNEQFF. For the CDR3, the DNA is TGTGCCAGCAGATTCTTAGACAGTTACAATGAGCAGTTCTTC.

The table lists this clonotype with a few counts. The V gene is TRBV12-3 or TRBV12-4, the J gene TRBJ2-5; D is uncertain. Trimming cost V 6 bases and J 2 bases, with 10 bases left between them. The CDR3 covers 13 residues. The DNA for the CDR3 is TGTGCCAGCAGCTACAACTCACAAGAGACCCAGTACTTC. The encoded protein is CASSYNSQETQYF.

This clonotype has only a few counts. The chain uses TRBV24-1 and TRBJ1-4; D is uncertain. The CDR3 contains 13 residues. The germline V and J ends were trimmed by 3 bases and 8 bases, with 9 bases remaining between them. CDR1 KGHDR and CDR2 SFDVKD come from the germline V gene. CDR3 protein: CATSDDNSEKLFF. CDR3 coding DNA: TGTGCCACCAGTGATGACAACTCCGAAAAACTGTTTTTT.

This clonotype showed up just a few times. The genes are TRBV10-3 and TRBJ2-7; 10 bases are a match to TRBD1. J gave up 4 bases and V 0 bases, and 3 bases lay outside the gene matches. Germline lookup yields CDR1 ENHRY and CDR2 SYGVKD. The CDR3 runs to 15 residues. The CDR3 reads CAISESGTGVYEQYF. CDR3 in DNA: TGTGCCATCAGTGAGTCGGGGACAGGGGTATACGAGCAGTACTTC.

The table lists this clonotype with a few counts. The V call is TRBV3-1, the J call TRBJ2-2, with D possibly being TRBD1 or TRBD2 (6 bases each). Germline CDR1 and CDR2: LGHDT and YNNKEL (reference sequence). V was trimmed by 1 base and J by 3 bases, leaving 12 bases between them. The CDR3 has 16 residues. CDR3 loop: CASSQGYRGHTGELFF. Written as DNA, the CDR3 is TGTGCCAGCAGCCAAGGCTACCGGGGGCACACCGGGGAGCTGTTTTTT.

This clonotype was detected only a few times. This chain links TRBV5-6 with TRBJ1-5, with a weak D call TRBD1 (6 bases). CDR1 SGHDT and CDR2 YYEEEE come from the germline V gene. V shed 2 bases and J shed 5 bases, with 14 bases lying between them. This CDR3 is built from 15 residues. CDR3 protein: CASSFGGGDYQPQHF. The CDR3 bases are TGTGCCAGCAGCTTTGGAGGGGGAGATTATCAGCCCCAGCATTTT.

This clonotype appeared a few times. The CDR3 nucleotides are TGTGCCAGCAGTTATCTCCGGGACAGGGTCGAGCAGTACGTC. It is translated as CASSYLRDRVEQYV. The chain carries TRBV28 and TRBJ2-7; TRBD1 agrees at 9 bases. The CDR3 is made up of 14 amino acids. Germline V CDR1 and CDR2: MDHEN, SYDVKM. The ends lost 4 bases at V and 6 bases at J; junction bases unmatched: 7.